Listed below are T cell receptor beta chains from one sample, sequenced in a study of CD8 T cells in ankylosing spondylitis. TCRdb reprocessed the 5' RACE reads via MiXCR and lists one record per CDR3 protein. This sample has some 450,000 distinct CDR3 sequences, with under 20% found just once. What was sequenced was blood, either unsorted or a sorted T cell fraction (not recorded which). The receptors were gathered from a male donor with ankylosing spondylitis. Each CDR3 is given without its conserved first and last residue.

TRBJ2-3 TRBV12-3/TRBV12-4 ASSRGLDSDTQY
TRBJ2-7 TRBV15 ATSRPRQGAHEQY
TRBJ2-7 TRBV12-3/TRBV12-4 ASSLAGREYEQY
TRBJ1-2 TRBV28 ASSLREGYGYT
TRBJ2-3 TRBV12-3/TRBV12-4 ASSTDRGYTQY
TRBJ2-3 TRBV9 ASSVGEGDTQY
TRBJ1-2 TRBV12-3/TRBV12-4 ASSLEPGKSYGYT
TRBJ2-1 TRBV6-1 ASSEETTRPYNEQF
TRBJ1-6 TRBV18 ASSPTGTENSPLH
TRBJ2-3 TRBV20-1 SATTGITDTQY
TRBJ1-1 TRBV12-3/TRBV12-4 ANGQGTEAF
TRBJ2-1 TRBV6-1 ASMGTSGSNEQF
TRBJ2-7 TRBV12-3/TRBV12-4 ASSTYSTSGDSYEQY
TRBJ2-1 TRBV4-1 ASSQVPPFYNEQF
TRBJ2-1 TRBV3-1 ASSPPRSGGYNEQF
TRBJ2-1 TRBV6-1 ASLLTWQENSYNEQF
TRBJ2-1 TRBV11-3 ASSPSAGGNEQF
TRBJ1-2 TRBV30 AWSGGGNYGYT
TRBJ1-1 TRBV6-1 ASSERHNTEAF
TRBJ1-1 TRBV6-1 ASSAIAGRTEAF
TRBJ1-6 TRBV12-3/TRBV12-4 ASSLAAGGSPLH
TRBJ2-3 TRBV3-1 ASSQTATTDTQY
TRBJ1-2 TRBV27 ASSSRGRGLSYT